This T cell receptor (beta chain) was sequenced for a study of cytomegalovirus exposure and HLA in healthy donors. General study points: Rare sequences made up most TCRs, while some public TCRs were found in many donors.

Comments on this clone: Its antigen is currently unknown.

Primers included in the PCR were 60 Vbeta and 13 Jbeta primers. Measured with immunoSEQ multiplex PCR; TCRdb has only the in-frame clones, and not every one. The sample yields 90,000 to 150,000 clones, 75% to 80% seen once. With V trimmed by 0 bases and J by 9 bases, 6 bases remained unmatched. Germline loops: CDR1 PRHDT, CDR2 FYEKMQ (reference sequence). The CDR3 extends over 14 amino acids. The chain recombines TRBV13 with TRBJ1-2; 8 bases match TRBD1. Sequenced: PBMCs. The receptor comes from a woman aged 30 to 39 in good health and CMV-seropositive. The CDR3 sequence: CASSLGRDRTSYTF. CDR3 nucleotide sequence: TGTGCCAGCAGCTTAGGGCGGGACAGGACAAGCTACACCTTC.